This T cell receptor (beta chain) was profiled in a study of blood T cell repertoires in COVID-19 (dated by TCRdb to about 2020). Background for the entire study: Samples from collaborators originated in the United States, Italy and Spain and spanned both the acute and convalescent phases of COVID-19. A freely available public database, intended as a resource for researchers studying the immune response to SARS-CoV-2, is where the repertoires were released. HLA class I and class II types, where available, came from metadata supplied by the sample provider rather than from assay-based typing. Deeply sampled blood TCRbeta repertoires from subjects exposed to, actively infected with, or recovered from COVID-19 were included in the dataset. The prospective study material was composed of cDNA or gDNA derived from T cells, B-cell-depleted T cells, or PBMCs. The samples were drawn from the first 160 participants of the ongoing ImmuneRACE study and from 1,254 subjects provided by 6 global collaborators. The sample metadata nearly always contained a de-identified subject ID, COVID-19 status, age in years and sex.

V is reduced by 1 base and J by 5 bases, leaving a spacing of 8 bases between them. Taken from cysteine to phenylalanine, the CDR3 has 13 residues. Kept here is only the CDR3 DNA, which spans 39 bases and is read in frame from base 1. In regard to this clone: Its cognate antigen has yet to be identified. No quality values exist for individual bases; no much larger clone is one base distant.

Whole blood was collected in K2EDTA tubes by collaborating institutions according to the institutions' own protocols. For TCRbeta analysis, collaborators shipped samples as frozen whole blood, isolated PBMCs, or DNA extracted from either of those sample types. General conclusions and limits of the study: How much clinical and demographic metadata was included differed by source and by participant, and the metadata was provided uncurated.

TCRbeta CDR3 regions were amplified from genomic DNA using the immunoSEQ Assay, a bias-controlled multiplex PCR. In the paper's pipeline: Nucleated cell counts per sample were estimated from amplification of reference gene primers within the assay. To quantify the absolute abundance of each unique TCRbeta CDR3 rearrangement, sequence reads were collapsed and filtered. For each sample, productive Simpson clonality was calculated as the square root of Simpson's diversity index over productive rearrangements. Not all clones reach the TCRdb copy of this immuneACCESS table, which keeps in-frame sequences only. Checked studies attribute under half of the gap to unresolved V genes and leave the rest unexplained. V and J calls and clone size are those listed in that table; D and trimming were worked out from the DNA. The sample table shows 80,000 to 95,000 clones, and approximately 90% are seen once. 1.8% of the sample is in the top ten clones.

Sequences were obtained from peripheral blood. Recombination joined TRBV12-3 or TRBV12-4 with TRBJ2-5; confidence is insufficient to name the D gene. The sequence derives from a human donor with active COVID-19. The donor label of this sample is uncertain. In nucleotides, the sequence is TGTGCCAGCAGTTTAGACACCGGGGAGACCCAGTACTTC. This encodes CASSLDTGETQYF.